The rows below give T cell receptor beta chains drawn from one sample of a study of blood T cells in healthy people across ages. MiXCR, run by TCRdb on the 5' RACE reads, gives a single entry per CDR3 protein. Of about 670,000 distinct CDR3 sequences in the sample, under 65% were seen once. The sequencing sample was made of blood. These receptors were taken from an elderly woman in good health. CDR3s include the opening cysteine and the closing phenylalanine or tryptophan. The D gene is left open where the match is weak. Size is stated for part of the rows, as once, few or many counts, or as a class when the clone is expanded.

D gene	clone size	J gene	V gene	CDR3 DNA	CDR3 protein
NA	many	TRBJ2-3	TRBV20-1	TGCAGTGCGCCCACCCCAGATACGCAGTATTTT	CSAPTPDTQYF
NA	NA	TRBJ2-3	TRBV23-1	TGCGCCAGCAGTCATCAGGCCGGCAGGGGAGAAGAAGATACGCAGTATTTT	CASSHQAGRGEEDTQYF
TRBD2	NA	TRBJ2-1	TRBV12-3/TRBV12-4	TGTGCCAGCAAAGGTGGTTGGCCTAGCGGGGTTTTGGGTGAGCAGTTCTTC	CASKGGWPSGVLGEQFF
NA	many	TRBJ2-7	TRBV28	TGTGCCACCACCCCCGGGTTCAACTACGAGCAGTACTTC	CATTPGFNYEQYF
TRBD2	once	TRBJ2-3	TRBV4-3	TGCGCCAGCAGCCAAGAACGGGTAGCGGGGGGGCCCACAGATACGCAGTATTTT	CASSQERVAGGPTDTQYF
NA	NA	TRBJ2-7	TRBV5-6	TGTGCCAGCAGCCAAGATCCGTTGTTCGGGCCGGGGCCCTACGAGCAGTACTTC	CASSQDPLFGPGPYEQYF
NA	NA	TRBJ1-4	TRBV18	TGTGCCAGCTCACGAGCGCAGGTCTCAACTAATGAAAAACTGTTTTTT	CASSRAQVSTNEKLFF
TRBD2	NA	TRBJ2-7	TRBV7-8	TGTGCCAGCAGCTTAGCGCGGGGGACTAGCGGGGGCTACATGGGGGGTACCCAGTACTTC	CASSLARGTSGGYMGGTQYF
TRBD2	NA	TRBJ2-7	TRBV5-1	TGCGCCAGCAGCTGGGAGACTAGCGGGGGGACCGGCTTACAGTACTTC	CASSWETSGGTGLQYF
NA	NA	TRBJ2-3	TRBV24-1	TGTGCCACCAGGAGCACCGGTGGAGATACGCAGTATTTT	CATRSTGGDTQYF
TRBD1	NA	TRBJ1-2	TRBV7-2	TGTGCCAGCAGCCAGGACAGGGACACAGCTAACTATGGCTACACCTTC	CASSQDRDTANYGYTF
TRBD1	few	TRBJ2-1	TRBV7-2	TGTGCCAGCAGCTTAGCGGCAGGGGGCTATGAGCAGTTCTTC	CASSLAAGGYEQFF
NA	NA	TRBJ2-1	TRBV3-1	TGTGCCAGCAGCCCCGGGGACCGACTTCCCCGCTACAATGAGCAGTTCTTC	CASSPGDRLPRYNEQFF
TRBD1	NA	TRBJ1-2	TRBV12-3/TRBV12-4	TGTGCCAGCAGCAAGACAGGGGTCGGCTACACCTTC	CASSKTGVGYTF
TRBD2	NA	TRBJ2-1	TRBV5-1	TGCGCCAGCAGCTTGGTACTAGCGGGGGTAAATGAGCAGTTCTTC	CASSLVLAGVNEQFF
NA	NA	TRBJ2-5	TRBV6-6	TGTGCCAGCCAGGGCAGGGGACAAGAGACCCAGTACTTC	CASQGRGQETQYF
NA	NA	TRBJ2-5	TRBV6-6	TGTGCCAGCAGGCCGCGGGACGTCTCCTACAATGAGCAGTACTTC	CASRPRDVSYNEQYF
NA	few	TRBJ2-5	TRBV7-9	TGTGCCAGCAGTCCGGTCGGGGCTTATGAGCAGTACTTC	CASSPVGAYEQYF
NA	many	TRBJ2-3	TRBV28	TGTGCCACCGGGTCTGAAGGATATACGCAGTATTTT	CATGSEGYTQYF
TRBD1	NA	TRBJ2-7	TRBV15	TGTGCCACCAGCAGCCTCCGGGACAGGGGAAACGAGCAGTACTTC	CATSSLRDRGNEQYF
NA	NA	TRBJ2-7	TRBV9	TGTGCCAGCAGCCCCACCTTACAGGTCTACGAGCAGTACTTC	CASSPTLQVYEQYF
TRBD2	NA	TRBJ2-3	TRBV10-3	TGTGCCATCAGTGAGTCGAGCCTCCTACTAGCGGACGCGATTACGCAGTATTTT	CAISESSLLLADAITQYF
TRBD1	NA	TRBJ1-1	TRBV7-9	TGTGCCAGCAGCCCCGGGACAGGGGCGGTGGGTACTGAAGCTTTCTTT	CASSPGTGAVGTEAFF
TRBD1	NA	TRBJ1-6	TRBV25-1	TGTGCCAGCAGTGAATCTTTCCCAGGGGGCGCCGCCTCCTATAATTCACCCCTCCACTTT	CASSESFPGGAASYNSPLHF
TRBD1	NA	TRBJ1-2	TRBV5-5	TGTGCCAGCAGTTACCGGGACAGGGGCTACACCTTC	CASSYRDRGYTF
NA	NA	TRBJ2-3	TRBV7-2	TGTGCCAGCAGCTTACTTGGGTCTGCTGCCACAGGTACGCAGTATTTT	CASSLLGSAATGTQYF
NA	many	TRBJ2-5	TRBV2	TGTGCCAGCAGCTATTTAGAAGTGGAGACCCAGTACTTC	CASSYLEVETQYF
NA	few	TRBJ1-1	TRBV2	TGTGCCAGCAGCCCGTTTTCTACTGAAGCTTTCTTT	CASSPFSTEAFF
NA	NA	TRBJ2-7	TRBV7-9	TGTGCCAGCAGCAAGGTTGGATACGAGCAGTACTTC	CASSKVGYEQYF
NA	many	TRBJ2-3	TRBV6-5	TGTGCCAGCAGTTATCGGGACCCCGGGGGACATACGCAGTATTTT	CASSYRDPGGHTQYF
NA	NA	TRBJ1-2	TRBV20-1	TGCAGTGCTAGTCGGGGGACTAACTATGGCTACACCTTC	CSASRGTNYGYTF
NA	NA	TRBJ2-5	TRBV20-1	TGCAGTGCTAGAGGGGCCCCCGGGACACCCGCCCGTAAGTCCCAGTACTTC	CSARGAPGTPARKSQYF
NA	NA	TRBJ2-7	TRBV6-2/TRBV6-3	TGTGCCAGCAGTCAAGGGACGGAGGGGAAACAGTACTTC	CASSQGTEGKQYF
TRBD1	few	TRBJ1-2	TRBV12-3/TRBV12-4	TGTGCCAGCAGTCCAAGCCCCCCGGGACAGGGTTACGGAGGCTACACCTTC	CASSPSPPGQGYGGYTF
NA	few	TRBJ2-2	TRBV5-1	TGCGCCAGCAGCTTGGAAGGGAATGGCGGGGAGCTGTTTTTT	CASSLEGNGGELFF
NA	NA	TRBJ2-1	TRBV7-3	TGTGCCAGCGGCTTAACGGGGACCTACAATGAGCAGTTCTTC	CASGLTGTYNEQFF
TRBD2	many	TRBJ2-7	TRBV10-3	TGTGCCATCAGTGATACATCTAGCGGGACCGATTACGAGCAGTACTTC	CAISDTSSGTDYEQYF
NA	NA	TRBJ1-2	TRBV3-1	TGTGCCAGCAGCCTACGCCGGACAGATCCCTTTTATGGCTACACCTTC	CASSLRRTDPFYGYTF
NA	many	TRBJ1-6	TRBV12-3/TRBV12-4	TGTGCCAGCAGTTTATTCATTCCACCCCTCCACTTT	CASSLFIPPLHF
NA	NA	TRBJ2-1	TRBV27	TGTGCCAGCAGTTCAGGGAAGGCTACCTACAATGAGCAGTTCTTC	CASSSGKATYNEQFF
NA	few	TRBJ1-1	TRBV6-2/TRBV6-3	TGTGCCAGCAGTTACCAATCAGGGGTCACTGAAGCTTTCTTT	CASSYQSGVTEAFF
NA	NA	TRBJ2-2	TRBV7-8	TGTGCCAGCAGGAGTGGAGGGGGCGGGGAGCTGTTTTTT	CASRSGGGGELFF
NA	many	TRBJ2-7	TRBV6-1	TGTGCCAGCAGTGAAGCGAACAGGCCTTACGAGCAGTACTTC	CASSEANRPYEQYF
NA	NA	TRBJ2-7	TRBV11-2	TGTGCCAGCAGCTTGAACTTAAGGGGGAACGAGCAGTACTTC	CASSLNLRGNEQYF
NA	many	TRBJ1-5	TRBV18	TGTGCCAGCTCACGGACAGACAATAGCAATCAGCCCCAGCATTTT	CASSRTDNSNQPQHF
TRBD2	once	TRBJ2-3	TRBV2	TGTGCCAGTGGGTTGACTAGCGGGGGTACAGATACGCAGTATTTT	CASGLTSGGTDTQYF
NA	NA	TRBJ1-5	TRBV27	TGTGCCAGCAGTTGGGACGGTGGCAATCAGCCCCAGCATTTT	CASSWDGGNQPQHF
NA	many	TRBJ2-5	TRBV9	TGTGCCAGCAGCGTGGGAACTAGCTTAGGCCAAGAGACCCAGTACTTC	CASSVGTSLGQETQYF
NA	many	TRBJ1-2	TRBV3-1	TGTGCCAGCAGCCCAGGACAACACTATGGCTACACCTTC	CASSPGQHYGYTF
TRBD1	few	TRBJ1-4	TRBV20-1	TGCAGTGCCGCCGACAGGGTCGGGAATGAAAAACTGTTTTTT	CSAADRVGNEKLFF
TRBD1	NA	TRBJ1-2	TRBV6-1	TGTGCCAGCAGTTTACGACAGGGCGAGGTGGGCTACACCTTC	CASSLRQGEVGYTF
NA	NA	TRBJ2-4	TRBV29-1	TGCAGCGTTGAAAGCAGGGTGCGAGCCAAAAACATTCAGTACTTC	CSVESRVRAKNIQYF
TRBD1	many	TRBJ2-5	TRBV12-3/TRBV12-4	TGTGCCAGCAGTTTATGGGCGACAGGGAAGTTTGAGACCCAGTACTTC	CASSLWATGKFETQYF
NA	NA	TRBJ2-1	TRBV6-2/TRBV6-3	TGTGCCAGCAGTTACGGGTCCCCTAGCTCCTACAATGAGCAGTTCTTC	CASSYGSPSSYNEQFF
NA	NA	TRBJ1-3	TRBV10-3	TGTGCCACCCGGCGGGAGGGCACGGACACCATATATTTT	CATRREGTDTIYF
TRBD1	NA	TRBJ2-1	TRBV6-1	TGTGCCAGCAGCCGCCGGGACAGGGTGAATGAGCAGTTCTTC	CASSRRDRVNEQFF